This TCR beta chain appears in the sequencing data of a study of PD-L1 blockade in urothelial cancer. Noted time point: peripheral blood 6 weeks after treatment start. CDR3 length equals 13 residues. CDR1 SGHVS and CDR2 FQNEAQ come from the germline V gene. Losses at the gene ends were 6 bases for V and 6 bases for J; bases not matched to a gene: 5. Assay: immunoSEQ multiplex PCR; the TCRdb copy retains only in-frame clones and omits some. Of more than 45,000 clones listed, roughly 80% were seen once; the top ten hold 8.8%. The specimen was PBMCs, collected around atezolizumab (anti-PD-L1) treatment. This sequence joins TRBV7-8 and TRBJ2-1, with 7 positions matching TRBD2. The clonotype was recovered from a man in his 70s with urothelial cancer. The CDR3 DNA reads as TGTGCCAGCAGTTCTACGGGGGGCAATGAGCAGTTCTTC. Encoded protein: CASSSTGGNEQFF.